This T cell receptor beta chain was documented in a study of shared T cell receptors in the human thymus. This clone was counted a few times. The assay was immunoSEQ multiplex PCR, and TCRdb's table has in-frame clones only and misses some. The data show 500,000 to 550,000 clones, roughly 74% seen once. CDR1 is GTSNPN and CDR2 is SVGIG in the germline V gene (reference sequence). Trimming took 4 bases from V and 6 from J; bases not matched to a gene: 3. This CDR3 region has 13 residues. Separately, the same data were catalogued under a study of human thymus T cells. That report adds: Thymus was obtained from resections taken during corrective heart surgery. Among thymic and blood repertoires, usage of V and J genes appeared biased. Related research reported highly overlapping thymic repertoires among unrelated individuals.

The sequence was obtained from a boy younger than two with a congenital heart defect. Sequencing was done on a sample of thymocytes. The chain employs TRBV30 and TRBJ2-1; TRBD1 agrees at 10 bases. CDR3 loop: CAWKGQGCNEQFF. CDR3 DNA sequence: TGTGCCTGGAAGGGACAGGGGTGCAATGAGCAGTTCTTC.